This is a list of T cell receptor beta chains from one sample in a study of cytomegalovirus exposure and HLA in healthy donors. Method: immunoSEQ multiplex PCR; TCRdb's copy keeps in-frame clones and lacks some. The table shows some 160,000 clones, with 65% to 80% occurring only once. Sequencing used PBMCs. These receptors were taken from a woman aged 35 to 49 in good health and CMV-seronegative. CDR3s include the opening cysteine and the closing phenylalanine or tryptophan. D genes are given only for firm matches. Expanded clones get a size class; other rows say once, few or many, or leave the size out.

J	V	length	D	size	DNA	CDR3
TRBJ2-7	TRBV5-1	13	.	.	TGCGCCAGCAGCTTAAACGGGGCCTACGAGCAGTACTTC	CASSLNGAYEQYF
TRBJ2-2	TRBV6-6	15	TRBD1	.	TGTGCCAGCAGGGGGACAGGGACTAACACCGGGGAGCTGTTTTTT	CASRGTGTNTGELFF
TRBJ2-7	TRBV6-5	15	.	.	TGTGCCAGCAGTACCCCGAGTGGGGCGAGATACGAGCAGTACTTC	CASSTPSGARYEQYF
TRBJ1-3	TRBV19	14	.	.	TGTGCCAGTAGTATTCAGGTTGCTGGAAACACCATATATTTT	CASSIQVAGNTIYF
TRBJ1-5	TRBV5-5	12	.	.	TGTGCCAGCAGCTTGACGGATCAGCCCCAGCATTTT	CASSLTDQPQHF
TRBJ2-3	TRBV15	16	.	.	TGTGCCACCAGCAGAAGGGACACCACGTTGGTGGATACGCAGTATTTT	CATSRRDTTLVDTQYF
TRBJ1-4	TRBV12-5	16	.	few	TGTGCTAGTGGTTTGGTCTCCGGGGGGGGAATGGAAAAACTGTTTTTT	CASGLVSGGGMEKLFF
TRBJ1-1	TRBV29-1	13	.	.	TGCAGCGTCACCGGGATGAGGAACACTGAAGCTTTCTTT	CSVTGMRNTEAFF
TRBJ1-2	TRBV27	15	.	.	TGTGCCAGCAGGCGACAGGTGACTGCTAACTATGGCTACACCTTC	CASRRQVTANYGYTF
TRBJ1-1	TRBV13	16	.	.	TGTGCCAGCAGCTTAGCGGCAGGGATCATGAACACTGAAGCTTTCTTT	CASSLAAGIMNTEAFF
TRBJ1-1	TRBV12-5	12	.	.	TGTGCTAGTGGTGGGGGGGGCACTGAAGCTTTCTTT	CASGGGGTEAFF
TRBJ2-5	TRBV5-6	15	TRBD1	.	TGTGCCAGCAGTTTTAACAGGGGGGTGTTTGAGACCCAGTACTTC	CASSFNRGVFETQYF
TRBJ1-2	TRBV4-1	14	.	.	TGCGCCAGCAGGAGAATACAGGACGGGACAGGCTACACCTTC	CASRRIQDGTGYTF
TRBJ2-5	TRBV7-2	16	TRBD2	.	TGTGCCAGCAGCCCCACCTGGGAGCGGGAGGTAGAGACCCAGTACTTC	CASSPTWEREVETQYF
TRBJ2-7	TRBV7-6	13	TRBD2	.	TGTGCCAGCAGCGTGACTAGCGGCTACGAGCAGTACTTC	CASSVTSGYEQYF
TRBJ1-2	TRBV25-1	12	TRBD1	.	TGTGCCAGCACAGGGGGCGTTAATGGCTACACCTTC	CASTGGVNGYTF
TRBJ2-1	TRBV6-6	14	TRBD2	.	TGTGCCAGCAGCCTAGCGGGAGGTCACAATGAGCAGTTCTTC	CASSLAGGHNEQFF
TRBJ2-3	TRBV9	15	.	.	TGTGCCAGCAGCTCAGATAGCCGCTCTCAGGATACGCAGTATTTT	CASSSDSRSQDTQYF
TRBJ2-2	TRBV5-1	15	TRBD1	once	TGCGCCAGCAGCCCTCGGACAGGGGGGTCCGGGGAGCTGTTTTTT	CASSPRTGGSGELFF
TRBJ2-3	TRBV27	14	TRBD2	.	TGTGCCATCCGGACTAGCGGGAGATCGAATACGCAGTATTTT	CAIRTSGRSNTQYF
TRBJ1-2	TRBV5-4	13	TRBD1	.	TGTGCCAGCAGCGAGACAGGGAACTATGGCTACACCTTC	CASSETGNYGYTF
TRBJ1-2	TRBV27	12	.	few	TGTGCCAGCAGTTCCCCTGGGGTGGGAGGCACCTTC	CASSSPGVGGTF
TRBJ2-2	TRBV19	14	TRBD2	few	TGTGCCAGTAGTCCGGGACTAGTCGGCGGGGAGCTGTTTTTT	CASSPGLVGGELFF
TRBJ1-6	TRBV7-6	14	.	.	TGTGCCAGCAGCTTAGGGGACACTAACTCACCCCTCCACTTT	CASSLGDTNSPLHF
TRBJ2-2	TRBV4-3	18	TRBD2	.	TGCGCCAGCAGCCAAAAAGATCCACTAGCGGGATTGGGCGGGGAGCTGTTTTTT	CASSQKDPLAGLGGELFF
TRBJ1-2	TRBV30	16	TRBD1	.	TGTGCCTGGAGCAGCCCCTCGGCAGGGGGGTGGCGTGGCTACACCTTC	CAWSSPSAGGWRGYTF
TRBJ2-3	TRBV11-3	17	.	.	TGTGCCAGCAGCTTAGATTTCACAGGGTGGGGCACAGATACGCAGTATTTT	CASSLDFTGWGTDTQYF
TRBJ2-4	TRBV6-1	13	TRBD2	.	TGTGCCAGCAGTGAACAGGGGCGGGGGGTTCAGTACTTC	CASSEQGRGVQYF
TRBJ2-1	TRBV5-1	12	TRBD1	.	TGCGCCAGCACCGACAGGGACAATGAGCAGTTCTTC	CASTDRDNEQFF
TRBJ2-7	TRBV28	13	TRBD1	.	TGTGCCAGCACCCGGACAGGGTTCTACGAGCAGTACTTC	CASTRTGFYEQYF
TRBJ1-2	TRBV7-9	15	TRBD1	.	TGTGCCAGCAGTTCCGGGACAGCCTACTACTATGGCTACACCTTC	CASSSGTAYYYGYTF
TRBJ2-1	TRBV6-1	19	TRBD2	.	TGTGCCAGCAGTGAAGCTTTTTGGGGACTAGCGGGCGAAAACAATGAGCAGTTCTTC	CASSEAFWGLAGENNEQFF
TRBJ1-3	TRBV5-4	14	TRBD1	.	TGTGCCAGCAGCGGCAGGGGGCTAGGAAACACCATATATTTT	CASSGRGLGNTIYF
TRBJ1-1	TRBV5-4	14	TRBD1	.	TGTGCCAGCATGGAGACAGGGGGCTTTGTGGAAGCTTTCTTT	CASMETGGFVEAFF
TRBJ2-7	TRBV28	14	TRBD2	.	TGTGCCAGCAAGGAGACTAGCCGTGCCTACGAGCAGTACTTC	CASKETSRAYEQYF
TRBJ2-7	TRBV6-5	16	TRBD2	.	TGTGCCAGCAGTTACGGACTAGCGGGGGGCCTGAACGAGCAGTACTTC	CASSYGLAGGLNEQYF
TRBJ2-7	TRBV19	14	.	.	TGTGCCAGTAGTCGTAGGACATCCTCCTACGAGCAGTACTTC	CASSRRTSSYEQYF
TRBJ1-1	TRBV4-1	13	.	.	TGCGCCAGCAGCCAGGTCGGGGGGCAGGGAGCTTTCTTT	CASSQVGGQGAFF
TRBJ2-3	TRBV6-1	16	.	.	TGTGCCAGCAGTGAAGCGTTAGGGGGAGCCACAGATACGCAGTATTTT	CASSEALGGATDTQYF
TRBJ1-6	TRBV27	15	.	.	TGTGCCAGCAGTTTGGGGGCAGAGGGGAATTCACCCCTCCACTTT	CASSLGAEGNSPLHF
TRBJ2-7	TRBV2	15	TRBD1	.	TGTGCCAGCAGTCCAAGGACAGGGTTTAATGACGAGCAGTACTTC	CASSPRTGFNDEQYF
TRBJ2-7	TRBV29-1	13	TRBD2	.	TGCAGCGTTGAAGTCGGGGGGAACTACGAGCAGTACTTC	CSVEVGGNYEQYF
TRBJ1-1	TRBV14	19	.	.	TGTGCCAGCAGCCCCTTTGCAGGGAGGGCATCAGCCCCGAACACTGAAGCTTTCTTT	CASSPFAGRASAPNTEAFF
TRBJ1-4	TRBV7-9	14	.	once	TGTGCCAGCAGCTTTTTAAATCGGAATGAAAAACTGTTTTTT	CASSFLNRNEKLFF
TRBJ1-5	TRBV19	15	TRBD1	.	TGTGCCAGTAGTGATGGGACAGGCATGCGTCAGCCCCAGCATTTT	CASSDGTGMRQPQHF
TRBJ1-3	TRBV11-2	15	.	.	TGTGCCACAATCGGGGGGGGGAACTCTGGAAACACCATATATTTT	CATIGGGNSGNTIYF
TRBJ1-1	TRBV7-6	14	.	few	TGTGCCAGCAGCTTAGGCTCTGATCGGACTGAAGCTTTCTTT	CASSLGSDRTEAFF
TRBJ2-1	TRBV7-2	16	TRBD1	.	TGTGCCAGCAGCTTAGTAGGGGGCGCTTCCTACAATGAGCAGTTCTTC	CASSLVGGASYNEQFF
TRBJ1-1	TRBV6-1	14	.	few	TGTGCCAGCAGGGAGGGTCCAATGAACACTGAAGCTTTCTTT	CASREGPMNTEAFF
TRBJ1-4	TRBV4-2	15	.	.	TGTGCCAGCAGCCAAGGAGGTCAGGGTAATGAAAAACTGTTTTTT	CASSQGGQGNEKLFF
TRBJ1-2	TRBV7-9	15	.	.	TGTGCCAGCAGCCCCGGCGGGAGGATGATCTATGGCTACACCTTC	CASSPGGRMIYGYTF
TRBJ2-1	TRBV25-1	16	TRBD2	.	TGTGCCAGCAGTGATACCGGGACTAGCGGGAGGAATGAGCAGTTCTTC	CASSDTGTSGRNEQFF
TRBJ1-1	TRBV2	14	.	.	TGTGCCAGCAGTGAAGGGACATATAACACTGAAGCTTTCTTT	CASSEGTYNTEAFF
TRBJ2-3	TRBV6-4	15	.	.	TGTGCCAGCAGTGACTCTTTGAGCAACGGAGATACGCAGTATTTT	CASSDSLSNGDTQYF
TRBJ2-5	TRBV6-6	14	.	few	TGTGCCAGCAGTAAGGCCCCCGGGGAGGAGACCCAGTACTTC	CASSKAPGEETQYF
TRBJ2-5	TRBV10-1	13	.	.	TGCGCCAGCAGTGAGTCCACAGAAGAGACCCAGTACTTC	CASSESTEETQYF
TRBJ2-7	TRBV6-1	15	TRBD1	.	TGTGCCAGCAGCCCCCGGGACAGGGGGTCCCACGAGCAGTACTTC	CASSPRDRGSHEQYF
TRBJ2-3	TRBV2	17	.	.	TGTGCCAGCAGTGTACCATTGGCAGGGGGGTCGACAGATACGCAGTATTTT	CASSVPLAGGSTDTQYF
TRBJ2-3	TRBV19	15	TRBD1	.	TGTGCCAGTAGTCCTAGGGACAGCTTCACAGATACGCAGTATTTT	CASSPRDSFTDTQYF